Listed below are T cell receptor beta chains from one sample, sequenced in a study of T cells in Graves' hyperthyroidism and ophthalmopathy. A single record per CDR3 protein comes from TCRdb applying MiXCR to the multiplex PCR reads. The sample shows 300,000 to 450,000 distinct CDR3 sequences, around 14% of them seen only once. Sample: blood. The source of these receptors is a woman aged 30 to 39 with Graves' hyperthyroidism. Both conserved end residues are part of each CDR3. The D gene is left open where the match is weak.

D: NA
V: TRBV12-3/TRBV12-4
CDR3: CASSLSARGTGELFF

D: NA
V: TRBV18
CDR3: CASSSSTGEAFF

D: NA
V: TRBV7-2
CDR3: CASMRDSYNEQFF

D: TRBD2
V: TRBV28
CDR3: CASSLWTSGSGRTDTQYF

D: NA
V: TRBV5-4
CDR3: CASSSVSIGTDTQYF

D: TRBD1
V: TRBV18
CDR3: CASSRRGTGNEKLFF

D: NA
V: TRBV29-1
CDR3: CSVVSGGHNEQFF

D: NA
V: TRBV27
CDR3: CASSWEAYTNNYGYTF

D: NA
V: TRBV28
CDR3: CASSLEIGAYEQYF

D: TRBD2
V: TRBV19
CDR3: CASGRLAGSEQYF

D: NA
V: TRBV27
CDR3: CASSPTTVSYNEQFF

D: NA
V: TRBV6-2/TRBV6-3
CDR3: CASSYTQGGHYEQYF

D: NA
V: TRBV11-2
CDR3: CASTPVWNQETQYF

D: NA
V: TRBV2
CDR3: CASSRVARNEKLFF

D: TRBD2
V: TRBV20-1
CDR3: CSASPSGRSLETQYF

D: NA
V: TRBV15
CDR3: CATSRVGVGLDEQFF

D: NA
V: TRBV30
CDR3: CAGGLNTEAFF

D: TRBD1
V: TRBV11-2
CDR3: CASSHGTGSMNTEAFF

D: TRBD2
V: TRBV20-1
CDR3: CSAPPPGLAGGSMDTQYF

D: TRBD1
V: TRBV7-2
CDR3: CASRDRGSGNTIYF

D: TRBD1
V: TRBV16
CDR3: CASRGQGAYEQYF

D: TRBD2
V: TRBV4-1
CDR3: CASSPRGAGGLDTGELFF

D: NA
V: TRBV7-2
CDR3: CASSFLNIQYF

D: TRBD1
V: TRBV7-8
CDR3: CASSPDRAGGNTIYF

D: NA
V: TRBV3-1
CDR3: CASSQGGTLTYEQYF

D: NA
V: TRBV24-1
CDR3: CATSDWGSYEQYF

D: TRBD2
V: TRBV20-1
CDR3: CSAYRAGANTGELFF

D: TRBD2
V: TRBV24-1
CDR3: CATSEPGLAENTGELFF

D: TRBD1
V: TRBV13
CDR3: CASSPSRGETQYF

D: TRBD2
V: TRBV19
CDR3: CASSIATSGYYEQYF

D: NA
V: TRBV2
CDR3: CASTRGAEAFF

D: NA
V: TRBV2
CDR3: CASSERGGRTDGFF

D: TRBD2
V: TRBV3-1
CDR3: CASRHSGRAGTDTQYF

D: TRBD1
V: TRBV2
CDR3: CASLVDRVGKNIQYF